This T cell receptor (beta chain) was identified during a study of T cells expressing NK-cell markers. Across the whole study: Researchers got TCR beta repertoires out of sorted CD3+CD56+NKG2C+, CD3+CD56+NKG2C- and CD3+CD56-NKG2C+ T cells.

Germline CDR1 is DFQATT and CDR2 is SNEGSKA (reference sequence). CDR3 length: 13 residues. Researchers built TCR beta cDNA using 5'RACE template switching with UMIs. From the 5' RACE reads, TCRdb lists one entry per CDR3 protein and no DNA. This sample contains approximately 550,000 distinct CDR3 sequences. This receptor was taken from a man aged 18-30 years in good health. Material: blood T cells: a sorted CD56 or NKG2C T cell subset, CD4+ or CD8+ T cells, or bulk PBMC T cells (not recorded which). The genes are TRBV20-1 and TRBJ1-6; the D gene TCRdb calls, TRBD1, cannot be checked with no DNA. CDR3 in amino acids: CSARLGQGSPLHF.